This TCR beta chain was obtained from a study of graft-versus-host responses after intestinal transplantation. Study-wide background: Recipients obtained multivisceral, liver-intestinal, or isolated intestinal transplants. After anti-thymocyte globulin induction, recipients took tacrolimus and steroids for approximately three years. Notes on the study in general: There were GvH clones found in recipient marrow, and some of them appeared first in ileum or blood. Early post-transplant HvG declines tracked with peak circulating GvH clone levels.

J was trimmed by 3 bases and V by 0 bases; bases with no gene match: 6. This CDR3 comprises 16 residues. Germline assignment: CDR1 MNHNY and CDR2 SVGAGI (reference sequence). Sequenced by immunoSEQ multiplex PCR; TCRdb stores in-frame clones only, minus some. The sample holds approximately 90,000 clones, 85% to 95% seen once. With respect to this clone: Its antigen is currently unknown.

This chain joins TRBV6-6 and TRBJ2-3, with 7 bases fitting TRBD2. Material: unstimulated CD8+ T cells sorted from spleen or lymph node cells, obtained before transplant. The source is a human donor who was the organ donor for an intestinal transplant. CDR3 in amino acids: CASSYSIARGTDTQYF. In DNA form, the CDR3 reads TGTGCCAGCAGTTACTCGATTGCGCGGGGGACAGATACGCAGTATTTT.